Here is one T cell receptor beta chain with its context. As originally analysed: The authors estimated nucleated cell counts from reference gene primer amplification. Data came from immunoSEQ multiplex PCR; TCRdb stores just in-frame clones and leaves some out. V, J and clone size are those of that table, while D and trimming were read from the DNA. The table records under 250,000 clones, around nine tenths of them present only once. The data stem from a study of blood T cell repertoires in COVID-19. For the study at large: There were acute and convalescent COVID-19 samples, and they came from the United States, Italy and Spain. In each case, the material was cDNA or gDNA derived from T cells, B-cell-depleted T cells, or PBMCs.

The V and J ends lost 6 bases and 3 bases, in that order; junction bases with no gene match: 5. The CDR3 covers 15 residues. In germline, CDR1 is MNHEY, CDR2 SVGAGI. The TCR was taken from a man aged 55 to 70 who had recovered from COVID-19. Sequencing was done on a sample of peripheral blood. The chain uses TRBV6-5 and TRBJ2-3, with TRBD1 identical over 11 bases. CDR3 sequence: CASRGQGAGTDTQYF. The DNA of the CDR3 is TGTGCCAGCAGAGGACAGGGGGCTGGGACAGATACGCAGTATTTT.